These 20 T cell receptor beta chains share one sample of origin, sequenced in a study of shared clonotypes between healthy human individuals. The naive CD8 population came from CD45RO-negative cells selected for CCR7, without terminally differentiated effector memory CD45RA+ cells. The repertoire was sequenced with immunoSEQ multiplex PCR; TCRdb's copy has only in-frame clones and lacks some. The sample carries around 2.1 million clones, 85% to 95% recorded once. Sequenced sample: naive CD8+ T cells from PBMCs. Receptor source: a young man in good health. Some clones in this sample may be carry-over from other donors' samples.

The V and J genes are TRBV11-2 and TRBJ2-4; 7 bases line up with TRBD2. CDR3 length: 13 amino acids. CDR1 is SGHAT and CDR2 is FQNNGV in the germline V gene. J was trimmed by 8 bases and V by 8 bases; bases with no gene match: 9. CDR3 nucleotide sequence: TGTGCCAGCCGAGTGGGAGGGGACTACATTCAGTACTTC. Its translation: CASRVGGDYIQYF.

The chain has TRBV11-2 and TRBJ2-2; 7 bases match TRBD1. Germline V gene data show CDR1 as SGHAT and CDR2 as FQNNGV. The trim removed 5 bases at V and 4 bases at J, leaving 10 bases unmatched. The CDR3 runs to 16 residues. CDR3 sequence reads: CASSTRDSFPTGELFF. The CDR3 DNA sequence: TGTGCCAGCAGCACCCGGGACAGCTTCCCCACCGGGGAGCTGTTTTTT. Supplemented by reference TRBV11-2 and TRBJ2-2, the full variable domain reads EAGVAQSPRYKIIEKRQSVAFWCNPISGHATLYWYQQILGQGPKLLIQFQNNGVVDDSQLPKDRFSAERLKGVDSTLKIQPAKLEDSAVYLCASSTRDSFPTGELFFGEGSRLTVL.

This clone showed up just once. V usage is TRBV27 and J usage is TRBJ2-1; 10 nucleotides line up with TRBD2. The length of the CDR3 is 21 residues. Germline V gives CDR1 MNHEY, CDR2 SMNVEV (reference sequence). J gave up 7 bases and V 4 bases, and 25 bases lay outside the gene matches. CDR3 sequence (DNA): TGTGCCAGCAGTTCGCCTAGCGGGAGAGTTTGGAGATCTTTTGGTGGGAATGAGCAGTTCTTC. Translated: CASSSPSGRVWRSFGGNEQFF.

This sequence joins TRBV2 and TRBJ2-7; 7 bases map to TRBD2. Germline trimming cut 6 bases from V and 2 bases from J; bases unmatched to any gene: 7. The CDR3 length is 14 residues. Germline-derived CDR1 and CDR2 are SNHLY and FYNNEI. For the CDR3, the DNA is TGTGCCAGCAGGGTGGGGCTAGCGGCCTACGAGCAGTACTTC. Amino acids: CASRVGLAAYEQYF.

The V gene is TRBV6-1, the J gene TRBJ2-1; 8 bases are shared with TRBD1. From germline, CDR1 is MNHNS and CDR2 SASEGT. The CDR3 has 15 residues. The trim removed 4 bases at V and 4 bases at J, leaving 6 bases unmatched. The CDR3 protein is CASSGGTGPYNEQFF. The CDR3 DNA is TGTGCCAGCAGTGGGGGGACAGGACCATACAATGAGCAGTTCTTC.

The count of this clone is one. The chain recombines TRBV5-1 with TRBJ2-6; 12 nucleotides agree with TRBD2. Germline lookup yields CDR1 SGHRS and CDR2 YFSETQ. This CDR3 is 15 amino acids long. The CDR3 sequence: CAKLAGGCGANVLTF. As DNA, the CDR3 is TGCGCTAAACTAGCGGGAGGATGTGGGGCCAACGTCCTGACTTTC.

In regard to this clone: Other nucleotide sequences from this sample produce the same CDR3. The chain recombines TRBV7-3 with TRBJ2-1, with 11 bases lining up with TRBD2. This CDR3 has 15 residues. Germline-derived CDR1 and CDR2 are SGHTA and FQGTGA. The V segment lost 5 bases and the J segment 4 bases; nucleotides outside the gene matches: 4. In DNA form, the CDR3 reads TGTGCCAGCAGCCTACTAGCGGGAGCTTACAATGAGCAGTTCTTC. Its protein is CASSLLAGAYNEQFF.

The CDR3 DNA follows: TGTGCCAGCAGCTTGACAGAGTCCACAGATACGCAGTATTTT. Encoded protein: CASSLTESTDTQYF. This rearrangement joins TRBV6-5 to TRBJ2-3, with a tentative D call TRBD1 (5 bases). The CDR3 is 14 residues long. Germline V gene data show CDR1 as MNHEY and CDR2 as SVGAGI. V lost 6 bases to trimming and J lost 2 bases, with 12 bases between them.

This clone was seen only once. CDR3 nucleotides: TGTGCCAGCAGTCAGGACTGGATGAGGGCGAACACCGGGGAGCTGTTTTTT. The encoded protein is CASSQDWMRANTGELFF. The rearrangement uses TRBV27 and TRBJ2-2, with D perhaps matching TRBD2 (5 bases). The CDR3 is 17 amino acids. The germline V and J ends were trimmed by 5 bases and 0 bases, with 16 bases remaining between them. The germline V gene encodes CDR1 MNHEY and CDR2 SMNVEV (reference sequence).

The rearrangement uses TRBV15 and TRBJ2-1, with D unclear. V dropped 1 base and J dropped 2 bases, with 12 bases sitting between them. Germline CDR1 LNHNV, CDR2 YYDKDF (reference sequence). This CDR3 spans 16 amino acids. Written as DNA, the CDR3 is TGTGCCACCAGCAGAGTAGGCAGCGCGGCCTACAATGAGCAGTTCTTC. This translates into CATSRVGSAAYNEQFF.

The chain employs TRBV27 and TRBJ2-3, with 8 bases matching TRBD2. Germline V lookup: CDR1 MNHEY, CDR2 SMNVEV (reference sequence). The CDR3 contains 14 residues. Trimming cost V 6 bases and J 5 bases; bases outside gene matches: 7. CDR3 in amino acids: CASRETSVIDTQYF. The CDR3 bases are TGTGCCAGCAGAGAGACTAGCGTCATAGATACGCAGTATTTT.

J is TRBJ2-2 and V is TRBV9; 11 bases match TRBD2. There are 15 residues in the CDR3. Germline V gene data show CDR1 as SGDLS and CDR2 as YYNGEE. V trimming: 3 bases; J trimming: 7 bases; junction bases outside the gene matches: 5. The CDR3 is CASSELAGADGELFF. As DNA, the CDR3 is TGTGCCAGCAGCGAACTAGCGGGAGCCGACGGGGAGCTGTTTTTT. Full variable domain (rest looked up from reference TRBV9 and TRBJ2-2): DSGVTQTPKHLITATGQRVTLRCSPRSGDLSVYWYQQSLDQGLQFLIQYYNGEERAKGNILERFSAQQFPDLHSELNLSSLELGDSALYFCASSELAGADGELFFGEGSRLTVL.

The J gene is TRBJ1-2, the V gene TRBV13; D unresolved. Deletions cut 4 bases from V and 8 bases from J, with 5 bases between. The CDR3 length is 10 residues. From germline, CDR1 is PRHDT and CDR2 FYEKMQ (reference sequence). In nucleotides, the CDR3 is TGTGCCAGCAGCTCCGGGGGCTACACCTTC. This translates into CASSSGGYTF.

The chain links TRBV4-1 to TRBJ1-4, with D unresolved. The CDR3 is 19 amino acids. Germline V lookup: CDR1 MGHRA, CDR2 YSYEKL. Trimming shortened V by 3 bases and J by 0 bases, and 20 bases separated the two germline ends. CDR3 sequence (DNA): TGCGCCAGCAGCCAGCGGGATACGGGGTCGAGGGCAACTAATGAAAAACTGTTTTTT. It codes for CASSQRDTGSRATNEKLFF.

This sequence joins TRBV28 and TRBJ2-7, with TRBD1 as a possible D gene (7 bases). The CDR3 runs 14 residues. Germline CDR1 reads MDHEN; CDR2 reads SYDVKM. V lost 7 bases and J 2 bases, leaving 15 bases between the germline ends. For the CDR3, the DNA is TGTGCCAGCATCATGGGGGGACAGACCTACGAGCAGTACTTC. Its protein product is CASIMGGQTYEQYF.

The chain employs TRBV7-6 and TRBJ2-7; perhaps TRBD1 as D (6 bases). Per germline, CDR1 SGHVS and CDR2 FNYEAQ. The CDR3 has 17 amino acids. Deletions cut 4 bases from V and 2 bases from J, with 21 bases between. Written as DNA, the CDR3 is TGTGCCAGCAGCTACAGGGACACCTTCTTCGGAGCCTACGAGCAGTACTTC. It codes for CASSYRDTFFGAYEQYF. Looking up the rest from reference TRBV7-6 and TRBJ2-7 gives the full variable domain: GAGVSQSPRYKVTKRGQDVALRCDPISGHVSLYWYRQALGQGPEFLTYFNYEAQQDKSGLPNDRFSAERPEGSISTLTIQRTEQRDSAMYRCASSYRDTFFGAYEQYFGPGTRLTVT.

CDR3 nucleotide sequence: TGTGCCAGCAGCTTGGTTAGCGGGAGTTTGTACAATGAGCAGTTCTTC. This sequence encodes CASSLVSGSLYNEQFF. This chain joins TRBV7-3 and TRBJ2-1; 9 bases match TRBD2. CDR3 size: 16 residues. The ends lost 3 bases at V and 4 bases at J; junction bases unmatched: 7. The germline gives CDR1 SGHTA, CDR2 FQGTGA.

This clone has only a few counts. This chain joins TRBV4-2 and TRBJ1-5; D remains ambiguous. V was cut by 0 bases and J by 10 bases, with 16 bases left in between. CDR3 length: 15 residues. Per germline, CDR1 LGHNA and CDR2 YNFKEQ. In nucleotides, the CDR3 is TGTGCCAGCAGCCAAGATCTTGGAGATTTGGGTCCCCAGCATTTT. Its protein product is CASSQDLGDLGPQHF.

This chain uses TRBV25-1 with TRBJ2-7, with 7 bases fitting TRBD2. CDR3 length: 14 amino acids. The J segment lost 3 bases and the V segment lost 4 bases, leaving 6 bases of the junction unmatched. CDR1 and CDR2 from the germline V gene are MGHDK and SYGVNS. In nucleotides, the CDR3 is TGTGCCAGCAGTGTTTCCGGGAGGCTCTACGAGCAGTACTTC. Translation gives CASSVSGRLYEQYF.

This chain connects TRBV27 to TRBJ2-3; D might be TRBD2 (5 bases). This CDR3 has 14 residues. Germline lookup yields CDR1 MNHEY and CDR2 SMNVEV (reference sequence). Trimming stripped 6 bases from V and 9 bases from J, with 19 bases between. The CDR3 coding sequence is TGTGCCAGCAGCCTAAGCGGAGACGTATTAACGCAGTATTTT. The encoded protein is CASSLSGDVLTQYF.